The 10 T cell receptor beta chains presented below share a single source sample, sequenced in a study of CD8+CD57+ T cells in acquired aplastic anemia. The authors sequenced patients whose flow cytometry had shown CD8+CD57+ cell expansion. TCR beta VDJ combinations and CDR3 sequences were profiled from genomic DNA. Via MiXCR, TCRdb re-called the reads, giving one row per CDR3 protein. The data show about 180,000 distinct CDR3 sequences, around 48% seen once. The material sequenced was sorted CD4+, CD8+, or CD8+CD57+ T cells (not recorded which) from PBMCs. The source of these receptors is a human donor with aplastic anemia.

The chain is built from TRBV4-2 and TRBJ1-5, with 7 bases matching TRBD1. J was trimmed by 4 bases and V by 1 base; bases with no gene match: 10. Germline assignment: CDR1 LGHNA and CDR2 YNFKEQ. The CDR3 runs to 17 residues. Here the CDR3 DNA reads TGTGCCAGCAGCCAAGCAGAGGGACAGAACGTTAATCAGCCCCAGCATTTT. Translated, it gives CASSQAEGQNVNQPQHF.

The V gene is TRBV3-1, the J gene TRBJ2-3; unclear D gene. The end of the DNA fits TRBJ1-5 better, so the J call may be wrong. Germline CDR1 is LGHDT and CDR2 is YNNKEL (reference sequence). The CDR3 loop spans 13 amino acids. This CDR3 reads CASSRRTTDTQHF. The CDR3, as DNA: TGTGCCAGCAGCCGACGAACAACAGATACGCAGCATTTT.

At least ten counts were recorded for this clonotype. V usage is TRBV12-3 or TRBV12-4 and J usage is TRBJ2-5, with 8 bases identical to TRBD2. Trimming cost V 0 bases and J 1 base; bases outside gene matches: 4. CDR3 size: 16 residues. The DNA of the CDR3 is TGTGCCAGCAGTTTAGCGCTTGCGGGGGGCCAAGAGACCCAGTACTTC. This sequence encodes CASSLALAGGQETQYF.

Ten or more counts support this clonotype. The chain joins TRBV5-4 to TRBJ2-5; 11 positions match TRBD2. The CDR3 length is 15 residues. Germline assignment: CDR1 SGHNT and CDR2 YYREEE (reference sequence). The ends lost 5 bases at V and 1 base at J; junction bases unmatched: 4. For the CDR3, the DNA is TGTGCCAGCAGTTTAGCGGGGGGGCCCCAAGAGACCCAGTACTTC. Its translation is CASSLAGGPQETQYF.

The chain uses TRBV2 and TRBJ2-3, with 9 positions matching TRBD1. Trimming at V came to 5 bases and at J to 6 bases, leaving 9 bases not matched to a gene. Germline V gives CDR1 SNHLY, CDR2 FYNNEI. The CDR3 runs to 15 residues. This CDR3 reads CASSRDRDAMDTQYF. The CDR3 DNA follows: TGTGCCAGCAGTAGGGACAGGGATGCTATGGATACGCAGTATTTT.

This clonotype was counted ten times or more. The chain employs TRBV9 and TRBJ1-3; the D is unclear. Per the germline V gene, CDR1 is SGDLS and CDR2 is YYNGEE. There are 11 residues in the CDR3. Trimming stripped 3 bases from V and 8 bases from J, with 6 bases between. The CDR3 sequence: CASSARDTIYF. The CDR3, as DNA: TGTGCCAGCAGCGCCCGCGACACCATATATTTT.

This chain joins TRBV10-3 and TRBJ2-7; D may be TRBD1 (6 bases). The CDR3 consists of 14 residues. Between the trimmed V and J ends, which lost 2 bases and 2 bases, there was a span of 10 bases. The germline CDR1 and CDR2 sequences are ENHRY and SYGVKD. CDR3 sequence reads: CAISERSGAYEQYF. The CDR3 region has the DNA TGTGCCATCAGTGAGAGGTCAGGGGCCTACGAGCAGTACTTC.

This clonotype was found many times. The chain uses TRBV2 and TRBJ2-3; D not certain. This CDR3 spans 14 amino acids. Trimming took off 6 bases at V and 1 base at J, with 11 bases between the two ends. Germline assignment: CDR1 SNHLY and CDR2 FYNNEI. Written as DNA, the CDR3 is TGTGCCAGCAGGGATTTTCCGCGCACAGATACGCAGTATTTT. Encoded protein: CASRDFPRTDTQYF. Supplemented by reference TRBV2 and TRBJ2-3, the full variable domain reads EPEVTQTPSHQVTQMGQEVILRCVPISNHLYFYWYRQILGQKVEFLVSFYNNEISEKSEIFDDQFSVERPDGSNFTLKIRSTKLEDSAMYFCASRDFPRTDTQYFGPGTRLTVL.

Concerning this clonotype: Relative to the germline gene, one junction end is altered; a read error may explain this. V gene TRBV7-2 combines with J gene TRBJ2-7; a possible D gene is TRBD1 (5 bases). The CDR3 covers 13 residues. The germline CDR1 and CDR2 sequences are SGHTA and FQGNSA. This CDR3 is CASSQQVEGPPNF. In DNA form, the CDR3 reads TGTGCCAGCAGCCAACAGGTTGAAGGGCCGCCGAACTTC.

The rearrangement joins TRBV10-3 to TRBJ1-6, with no clear D. Germline CDR1 is ENHRY and CDR2 is SYGVKD. The CDR3 sequence is 13 residues long. With 3 bases removed from V and 7 bases from J, the gap between germline ends came to 7 bases. The CDR3 protein is CAISDPKNSPLHF. The CDR3 region has the DNA TGTGCCATCAGTGACCCGAAGAATTCACCCCTCCACTTT.